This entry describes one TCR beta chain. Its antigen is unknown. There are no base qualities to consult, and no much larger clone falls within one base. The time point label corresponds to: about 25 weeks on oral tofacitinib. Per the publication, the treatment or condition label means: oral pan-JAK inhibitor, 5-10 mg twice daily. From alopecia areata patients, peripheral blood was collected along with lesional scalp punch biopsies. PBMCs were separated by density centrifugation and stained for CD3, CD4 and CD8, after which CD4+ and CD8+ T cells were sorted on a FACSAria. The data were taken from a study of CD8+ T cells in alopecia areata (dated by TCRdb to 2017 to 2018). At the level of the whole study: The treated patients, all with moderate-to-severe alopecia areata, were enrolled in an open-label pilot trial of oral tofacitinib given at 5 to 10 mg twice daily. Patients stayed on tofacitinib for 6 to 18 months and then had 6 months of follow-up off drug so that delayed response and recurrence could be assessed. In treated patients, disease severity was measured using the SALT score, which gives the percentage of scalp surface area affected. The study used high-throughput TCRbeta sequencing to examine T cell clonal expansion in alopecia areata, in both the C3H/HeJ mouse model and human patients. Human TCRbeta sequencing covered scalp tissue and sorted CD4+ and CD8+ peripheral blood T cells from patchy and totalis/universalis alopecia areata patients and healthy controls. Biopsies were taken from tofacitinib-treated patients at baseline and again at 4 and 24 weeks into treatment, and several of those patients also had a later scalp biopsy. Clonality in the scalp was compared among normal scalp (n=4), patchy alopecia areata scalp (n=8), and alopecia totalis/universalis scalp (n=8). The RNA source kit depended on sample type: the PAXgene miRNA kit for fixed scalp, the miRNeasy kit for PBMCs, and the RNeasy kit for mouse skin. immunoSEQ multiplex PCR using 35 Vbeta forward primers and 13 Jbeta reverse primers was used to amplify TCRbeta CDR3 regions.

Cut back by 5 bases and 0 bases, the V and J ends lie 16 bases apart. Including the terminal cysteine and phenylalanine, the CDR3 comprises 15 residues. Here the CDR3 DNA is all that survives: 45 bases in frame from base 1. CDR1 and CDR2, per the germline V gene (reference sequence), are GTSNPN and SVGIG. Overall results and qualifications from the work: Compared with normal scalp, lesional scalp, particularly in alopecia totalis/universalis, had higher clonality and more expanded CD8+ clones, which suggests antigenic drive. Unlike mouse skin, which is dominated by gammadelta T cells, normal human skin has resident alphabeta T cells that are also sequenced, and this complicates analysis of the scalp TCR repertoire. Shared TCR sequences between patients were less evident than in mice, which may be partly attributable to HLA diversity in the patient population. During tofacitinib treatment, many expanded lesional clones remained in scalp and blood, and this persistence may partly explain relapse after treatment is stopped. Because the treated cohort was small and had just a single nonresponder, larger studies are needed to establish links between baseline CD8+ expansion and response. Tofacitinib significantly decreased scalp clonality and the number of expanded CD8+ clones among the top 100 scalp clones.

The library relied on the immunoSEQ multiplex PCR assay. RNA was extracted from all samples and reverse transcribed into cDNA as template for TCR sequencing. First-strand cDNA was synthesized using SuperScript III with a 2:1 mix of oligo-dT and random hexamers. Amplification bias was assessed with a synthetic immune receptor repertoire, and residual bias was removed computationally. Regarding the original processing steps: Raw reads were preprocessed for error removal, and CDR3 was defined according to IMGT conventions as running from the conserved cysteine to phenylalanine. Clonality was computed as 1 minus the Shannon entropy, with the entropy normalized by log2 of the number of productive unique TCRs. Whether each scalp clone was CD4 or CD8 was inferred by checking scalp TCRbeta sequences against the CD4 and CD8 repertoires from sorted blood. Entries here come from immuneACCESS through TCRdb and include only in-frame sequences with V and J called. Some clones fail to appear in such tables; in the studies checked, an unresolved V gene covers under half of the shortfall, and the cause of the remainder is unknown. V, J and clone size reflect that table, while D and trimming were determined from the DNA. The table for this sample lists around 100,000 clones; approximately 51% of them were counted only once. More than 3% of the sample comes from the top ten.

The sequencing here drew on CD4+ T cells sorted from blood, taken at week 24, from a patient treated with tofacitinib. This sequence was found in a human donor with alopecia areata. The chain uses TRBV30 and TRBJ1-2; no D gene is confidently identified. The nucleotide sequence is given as TGTGCCTGGGCCGGCAGCTCAGTATCTAACTATGGCTACACCTTC. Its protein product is CAWAGSSVSNYGYTF.